These 9 T cell receptor beta chains were sequenced from one sample in a study of sequential checkpoint blockade in melanoma. The assay was immunoSEQ multiplex PCR, and TCRdb's table has in-frame clones only and misses some. In the table there are a few thousand clones, around 24% of which are singletons. The treatment was: randomized to nivolumab then ipilimumab (arm A) or the reverse (arm B). The specimen comprised tumor tissue (inferred from file names), sampled from a patient given nivolumab and ipilimumab in sequence. The receptors come from a human donor with melanoma.

By share, this clone ranks as medium-sized (0.01 to 0.1%). The chain combines TRBV6-8 with TRBJ1-5, with a tentative D call TRBD1 (5 bases). The CDR3 runs to 18 residues. The V end lost 5 bases, the J end lost 5 bases, and 25 bases lay between the germline ends. From germline, CDR1 is MNHGY and CDR2 SAAAGT. The CDR3 DNA is TGTGCCAGCAGTCCTAGGGTCCAGGGTCCTTGGGCCCATCAGCCCCAGCATTTT. This translates into CASSPRVQGPWAHQPQHF.

This clone showed up just a few times. In nucleotides, the CDR3 is TGCGCCAGCAGCCCTATGGCCGGGACAGGGGACCACGAGCAGTACTTC. Translation: CASSPMAGTGDHEQYF. V gene TRBV5-1 combines with J gene TRBJ2-7; 10 bases fit TRBD1. Trimming at V came to 4 bases and at J to 5 bases, leaving 12 bases not matched to a gene. The CDR3 contains 16 residues. Per the germline V gene, CDR1 is SGHRS and CDR2 is YFSETQ.

The genes are TRBV18 and TRBJ2-1; unclear D gene. Germline CDR1 is KGHSH and CDR2 is LQKENI. The CDR3 is made up of 15 amino acids. Trimming left V 1 base short and J 5 bases short, with 12 bases between. The CDR3 reads CASSPLAMKDNEQFF. The CDR3 nucleotides are TGTGCCAGCTCACCACTGGCCATGAAGGACAATGAGCAGTTCTTC.

This clone appeared a few times. The chain joins TRBV6-8 to TRBJ2-3; unclear D gene. This CDR3 contains 13 residues. CDR1 is MNHGY, CDR2 SAAAGT, per germline. V dropped 4 bases and J dropped 5 bases, with 10 bases sitting between them. For the CDR3, the DNA is TGTGCCAGCAGTTTATCGCCGGAAGATACGCAGTATTTT. Its translation is CASSLSPEDTQYF.

This clone came up a few times. This chain connects TRBV28 to TRBJ2-5, with D unresolved. Trimming pared 5 bases from V and 5 bases from J, leaving 9 bases between. Germline V gene sequence: CDR1 MDHEN, CDR2 SYDVKM. The CDR3 spans 12 residues. The CDR3 nucleotides read TGTGCCAGCAGTCCCCACGGGGAGACCCAGTACTTC. This encodes CASSPHGETQYF. Full variable domain (remainder filled in from reference TRBV28 and TRBJ2-5): DVKVTQSSRYLVKRTGEKVFLECVQDMDHENMFWYRQDPGLGLRLIYFSYDVKMKEKGDIPEGYSVSREKKERFSLILESASTNQTSMYLCASSPHGETQYFGPGTRLLVL.

V is TRBV19 and J is TRBJ2-5; unclear D gene. CDR3 length equals 13 residues. Trimming shortened V by 1 base and J by 5 bases, and 8 bases separated the two germline ends. Per the germline V gene, CDR1 is LNHDA and CDR2 is SQIVND (reference sequence). CDR3 sequence reads: CASSIARTETQYF. The CDR3 DNA reads TGTGCCAGTAGTATAGCCCGGACGGAGACCCAGTACTTC.

The V gene is TRBV6-8, the J gene TRBJ2-4; 9 positions match TRBD1. Trimming at V came to 6 bases and at J to 7 bases, leaving 7 bases not matched to a gene. The V gene's germline CDR1 is MNHGY and CDR2 SAAAGT. This CDR3 has 14 residues. DNA for the CDR3: TGTGCCAGCAGCGCGACAGGGGGGGTGAACATTCAGTACTTC. Translating gives CASSATGGVNIQYF.

V usage is TRBV18 and J usage is TRBJ2-3; the D gene is possibly TRBD2 (6 bases). The CDR3 spans 15 residues. V was pared by 0 bases and J by 8 bases, with 15 bases between. The germline gives CDR1 KGHSH, CDR2 LQKENI. CDR3 loop: CASSPPVGTEGTQYF. For the CDR3, the DNA is TGTGCCAGCTCACCACCGGTAGGGACTGAGGGTACGCAGTATTTT.

By sample share, this clone is medium-sized. This chain links TRBV9 with TRBJ1-1; D perhaps matches TRBD1 (5 bases). Germline loops: CDR1 SGDLS, CDR2 YYNGEE. The germline V and J ends were trimmed by 3 bases and 1 base, with 13 bases remaining between them. The CDR3 length is 15 residues. CDR3 sequence: CASSAYWGENTEAFF. For the CDR3, the DNA is TGTGCCAGCAGCGCGTACTGGGGGGAGAACACTGAAGCTTTCTTT. The complete variable domain, with remaining parts taken from reference TRBV9 and TRBJ1-1, reads DSGVTQTPKHLITATGQRVTLRCSPRSGDLSVYWYQQSLDQGLQFLIQYYNGEERAKGNILERFSAQQFPDLHSELNLSSLELGDSALYFCASSAYWGENTEAFFGQGTRLTVV.